The T cell receptor beta chain under discussion was sequenced for a study of beta chain features in type 1 diabetes. V lost 2 bases to trimming and J lost 2 bases; unmatched junction nucleotides: 6. The CDR3 runs 16 residues. Reverse transcribing all isolated RNA meant expressed TCRB transcripts were sequenced. Only in-frame clones appear in the TCRdb table, and some are missing; sequencing was by immunoSEQ multiplex PCR. The sample consists of roughly 150,000 clones, around 8.6% of them appearing once. This clone was observed a few times. As yet, its antigen is unknown. Study observations and caveats: Patients and controls would be equally affected if PCR favored shorter templates. Shortening that was moderate but significant affected the TCRB CDR3s of Type 1 diabetes patients in all four CD4+ subsets. Fewer insertions but more deletions were seen at VDJ junctions in type 1 diabetes patients.

Sequenced material: central memory CD4+ T cells from blood. The rearrangement uses TRBV23-1 and TRBJ1-3, with TRBD1 matching 7 bases. TRBV23-1 is assigned to the ORF class and has an uncertain function. This receptor was taken from a woman between 18 and 29 years old with type 1 diabetes. CDR3 sequence reads: CASSQKDRVAGNTIYF. Here the CDR3 DNA reads TGCGCCAGCAGTCAAAAAGACAGGGTCGCTGGAAACACCATATATTTT.